This TCR beta chain appears in the sequencing data of a study of identical twins (dated by TCRdb to the mid-2010s). Study-wide context: The study deep-sequenced TCR alpha and beta repertoires from monozygotic twins, unrelated adults of various ages and cord blood to test whether fetal clonotypes persist. Replicate twin experiments were performed at different times using different library preparation protocols to rule out contamination.

Study-wide findings and limitations: Zero-insertion analyses could be partly confounded by invariant T cells such as MAIT and iNKT, although diverse VJ usage argued against such confounding for most clonotypes. Compared with coincidental sharing between unrelated individuals, out-of-frame TCR alpha sequences shared between twins showed an excess of sequences with low generation probability. In monozygotic twins, out-of-frame TCR alpha sharing was systematically underestimated by recombination models, although the models agreed with sharing between unrelated individuals. Abundant cord blood beta clonotypes carried fewer insertions; young adult naive repertoires showed a weaker similar trend, while memory repertoires showed none. A weaker excess of twin sharing was found in beta out-of-frame sequences because the signal-to-noise ratio was lowered by fewer shared sequences. Because the same donors could not be followed over many years, the conclusions relied on cross-sectional statistical analysis.

All donors were healthy Caucasians. Using Miltenyi CD45RO+ enrichment and human naive T-cell isolation kits, memory (CD45RO+) and naive T cells were isolated from PBMC. Library preparation was by 5' RACE. The sequencer listed for this sample is Illumina HiSeq 2000. A universal primer binding site was introduced by template switching, and a unique molecular identifier was present in the final cDNA, enabling accurate counting of TCR cDNA molecules. Specific primers in the conserved constant-segment region were used to synthesize first-strand cDNA for the TCR alpha and beta chains. To control for contamination, every cDNA library was double barcoded, receiving both a SMART-Mk sample barcode and Illumina barcodes. TruSeq adapter sequences, together with Illumina sample barcodes, were added in two successive PCR steps. The Illumina HiSeq platform was used with custom primers to sequence TCR alpha and beta cDNA libraries. On the authors' methods: MiGEC processed the raw reads to extract unique molecular identifiers, while MiXCR was used to determine the CDR3 positions. For each individual, recombination models were inferred using an EM algorithm with the repgenHMM and IGoR tools. Shared clonotypes were analyzed with the tcR package in R, and sharing was normalized by the product of cloneset sizes. To study raw recombination without the effects of thymic and clonal selection, out-of-frame nonproductive sequences were analyzed. TCRdb reprocessing: public reads trimmed at Q25 with fastp, clones called with MiXCR, in-frame beta chains kept. Every entry covers one CDR3 protein and lists the most common genes and DNA from its rows. The V and J calls come from TCRdb's annotation, not from the publication. Recorded for this sample are hundreds of thousands of distinct CDR3 sequences; around 15% of them occurred a single time. Approximately 10% of the sample goes to the ten largest clones.

Regarding this clonotype: Its antigen is unknown. Within one base of it there is no much larger clone, and no base qualities were kept.

Sequences were obtained from memory (CD45RO+) T cells sorted from blood. The sample's cell subset or site label, in plain terms: CD45RO+ enriched T cells. The origin of this receptor is a woman between 18 and 30 years old in good health.

The CDR3 protein sequence reads: CASSQRTGEAFF. The DNA reads as follows: TGTGCCAGCAGCCAACGGACGGGGGAAGCTTTCTTT. Recombination joined TRBV3-1 with TRBJ1-1, with the D gene not confidently named. CDR1 and CDR2 are drawn from the germline V gene (reference sequence): LGHDT, YNNKEL. The CDR3 holds 12 amino acids from the cysteine to the phenylalanine. The DNA shown is the 36-base CDR3, in frame from base 1. A distance of 9 bases separates the germline ends of V and J, which lose 2 bases and 8 bases respectively.